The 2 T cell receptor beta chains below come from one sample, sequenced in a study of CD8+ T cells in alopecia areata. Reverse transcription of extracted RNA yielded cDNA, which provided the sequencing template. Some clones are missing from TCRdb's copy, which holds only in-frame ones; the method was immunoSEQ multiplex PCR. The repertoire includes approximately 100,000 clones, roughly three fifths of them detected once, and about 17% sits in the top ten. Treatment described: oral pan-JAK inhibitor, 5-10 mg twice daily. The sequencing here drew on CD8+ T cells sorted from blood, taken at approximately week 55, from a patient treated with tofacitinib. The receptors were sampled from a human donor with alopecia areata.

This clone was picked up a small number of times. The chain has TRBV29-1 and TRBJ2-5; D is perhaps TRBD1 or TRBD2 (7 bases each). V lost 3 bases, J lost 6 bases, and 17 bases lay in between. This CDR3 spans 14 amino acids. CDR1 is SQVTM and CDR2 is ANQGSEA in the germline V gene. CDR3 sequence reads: CSVDPGRGLQTQYF. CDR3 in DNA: TGCAGCGTTGACCCGGGGAGGGGGCTGCAGACCCAGTACTTC.

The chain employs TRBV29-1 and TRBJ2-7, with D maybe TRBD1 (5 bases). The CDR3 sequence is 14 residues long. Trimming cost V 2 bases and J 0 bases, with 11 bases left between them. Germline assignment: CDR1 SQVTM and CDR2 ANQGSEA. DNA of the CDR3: TGCAGCGTTGAAAGGGGCGAATACTCCTACGAGCAGTACTTC. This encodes CSVERGEYSYEQYF.